This T cell receptor (beta chain) comes out of a study of T cell responses to AZD1222 COVID-19 vaccine. Study findings and constraints: The sample set comprised mostly white British donors with more females, and clonal diversity was possibly underestimated. Unmutated regions of variants are reportedly targeted by nearly half of spike-specific TCRs. Spike-specific TCR breadth and depth both grew after two AZD1222 doses.

Clones were read by immunoSEQ multiplex PCR, and TCRdb kept only the in-frame ones, dropping some. This table has under 80,000 clones, 75% to 85% appearing once. The germline V gene encodes CDR1 SGHRS and CDR2 YFSETQ. The CDR3 has 16 residues. The trim removed 4 bases at V and 4 bases at J, leaving 9 bases unmatched. Of note for this clone: Antigen unknown.

The clonotype was recovered from an adult in good health. The sample in question was peripheral blood, obtained on day 0 of MenACWY control vaccination. The J gene is TRBJ1-1, the V gene TRBV5-1; 11 bases are a match to TRBD1. The CDR3 region has the DNA TGCGCCAGCAGCACCCGGACAGGGGGCGCGGGCACTGAAGCTTTCTTT. Encoded protein: CASSTRTGGAGTEAFF.